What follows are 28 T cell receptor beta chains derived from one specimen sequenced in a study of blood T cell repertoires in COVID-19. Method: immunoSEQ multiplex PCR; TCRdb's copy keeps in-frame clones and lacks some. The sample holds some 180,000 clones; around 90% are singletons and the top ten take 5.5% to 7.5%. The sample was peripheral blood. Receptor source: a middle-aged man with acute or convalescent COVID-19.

The CDR3 sequence: CASSQVGVGETQYF. CDR3 sequence (DNA): TGTGCCAGCAGCCAAGTAGGGGTGGGGGAGACCCAGTACTTC. The J gene is TRBJ2-5, the V gene TRBV5-6; weak D call: TRBD1 (5 bases). V was pared by 4 bases and J by 5 bases, with 15 bases between. Germline lookup yields CDR1 SGHDT and CDR2 YYEEEE. CDR3 length: 14 amino acids.

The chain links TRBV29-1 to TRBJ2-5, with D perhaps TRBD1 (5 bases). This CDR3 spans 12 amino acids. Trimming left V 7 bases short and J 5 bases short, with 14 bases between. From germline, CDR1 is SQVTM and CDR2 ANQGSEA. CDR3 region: CSALLPGETQYF. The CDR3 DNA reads TGCAGCGCTTTACTTCCAGGGGAGACCCAGTACTTC. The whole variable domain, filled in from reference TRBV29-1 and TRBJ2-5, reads SAVISQKPSRDICQRGTSLTIQCQVDSQVTMMFWYRQQPGQSLTLIATANQGSEATYESGFVIDKFPISRPNLTFSTLTVSNMSPEDSSIYLCSALLPGETQYFGPGTRLLVL.

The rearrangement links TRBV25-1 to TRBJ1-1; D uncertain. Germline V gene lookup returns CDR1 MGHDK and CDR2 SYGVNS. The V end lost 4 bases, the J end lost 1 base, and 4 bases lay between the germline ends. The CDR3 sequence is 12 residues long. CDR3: CASSAQNTEAFF. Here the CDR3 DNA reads TGTGCCAGCAGTGCCCAGAACACTGAAGCTTTCTTT.

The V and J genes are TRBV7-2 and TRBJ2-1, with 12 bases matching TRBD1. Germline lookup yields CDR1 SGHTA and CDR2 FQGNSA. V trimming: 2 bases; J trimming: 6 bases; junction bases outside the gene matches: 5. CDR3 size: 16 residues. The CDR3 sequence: CASSLTGTGGLNEQFF. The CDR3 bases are TGTGCCAGCAGCTTAACCGGGACAGGGGGCCTCAATGAGCAGTTCTTC.

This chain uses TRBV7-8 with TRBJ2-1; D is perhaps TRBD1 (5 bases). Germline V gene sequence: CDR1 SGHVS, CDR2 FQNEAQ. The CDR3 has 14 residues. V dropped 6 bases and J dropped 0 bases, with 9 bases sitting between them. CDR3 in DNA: TGTGCCAGCAGTAGGGGAAGCTCCTACAATGAGCAGTTCTTC. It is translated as CASSRGSSYNEQFF.

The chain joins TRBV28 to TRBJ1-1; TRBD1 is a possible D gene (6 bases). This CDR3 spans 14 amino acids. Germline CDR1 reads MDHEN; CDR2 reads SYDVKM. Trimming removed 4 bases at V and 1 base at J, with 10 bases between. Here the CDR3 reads CASSSPGQNTEAFF. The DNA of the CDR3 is TGTGCCAGCAGTTCTCCGGGACAGAACACTGAAGCTTTCTTT.

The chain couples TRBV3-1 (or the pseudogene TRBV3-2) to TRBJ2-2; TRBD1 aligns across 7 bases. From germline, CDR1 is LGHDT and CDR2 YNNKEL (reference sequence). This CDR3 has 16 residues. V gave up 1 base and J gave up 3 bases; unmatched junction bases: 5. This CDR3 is CASSQVRDRYTGELFF. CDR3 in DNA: TGTGCCAGCAGCCAAGTCCGGGACAGATACACCGGGGAGCTGTTTTTT.

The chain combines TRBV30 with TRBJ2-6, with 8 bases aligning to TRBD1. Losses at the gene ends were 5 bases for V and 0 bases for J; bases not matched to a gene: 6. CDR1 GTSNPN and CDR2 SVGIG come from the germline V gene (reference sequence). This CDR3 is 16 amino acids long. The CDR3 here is CAWRGQGSSGANVLTF. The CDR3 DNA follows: TGTGCCTGGCGAGGACAGGGAAGCTCTGGGGCCAACGTCCTGACTTTC.

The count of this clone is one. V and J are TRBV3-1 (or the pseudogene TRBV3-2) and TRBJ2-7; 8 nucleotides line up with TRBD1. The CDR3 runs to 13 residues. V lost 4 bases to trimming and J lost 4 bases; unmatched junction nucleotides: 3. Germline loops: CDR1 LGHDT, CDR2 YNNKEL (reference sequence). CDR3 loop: CASSLGQDYEQYF. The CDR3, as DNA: TGTGCCAGCAGCCTGGGACAGGATTACGAGCAGTACTTC.

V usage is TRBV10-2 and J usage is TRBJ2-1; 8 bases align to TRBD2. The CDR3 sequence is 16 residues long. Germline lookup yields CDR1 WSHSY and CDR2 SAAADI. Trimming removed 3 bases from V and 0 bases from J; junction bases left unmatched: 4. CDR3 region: CASSDSRGGSYNEQFF. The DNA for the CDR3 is TGCGCCAGCAGTGATTCCCGGGGGGGCTCCTACAATGAGCAGTTCTTC.

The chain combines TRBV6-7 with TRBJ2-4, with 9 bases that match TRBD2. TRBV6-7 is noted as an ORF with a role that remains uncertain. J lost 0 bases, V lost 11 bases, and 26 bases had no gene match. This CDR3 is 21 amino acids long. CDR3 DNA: TGTGCCCGCCCCGGGGACCTCACCGGGACTAGCATGGCTTTAGCCAAAAACATTCAGTACTTC. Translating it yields CARPGDLTGTSMALAKNIQYF.

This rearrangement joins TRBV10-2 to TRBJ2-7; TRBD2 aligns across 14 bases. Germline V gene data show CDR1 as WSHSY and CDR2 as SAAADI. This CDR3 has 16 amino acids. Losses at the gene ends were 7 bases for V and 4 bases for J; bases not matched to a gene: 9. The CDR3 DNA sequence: TGCGCCAGCATTTCCCCCGGGACTAGCGGGGGTTACGAGCAGTACTTC. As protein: CASISPGTSGGYEQYF.

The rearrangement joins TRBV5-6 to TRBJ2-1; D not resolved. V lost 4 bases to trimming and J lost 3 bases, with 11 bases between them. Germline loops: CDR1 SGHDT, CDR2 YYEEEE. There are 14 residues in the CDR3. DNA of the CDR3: TGTGCCAGCAGCGCCCAAGCTAGCTACAATGAGCAGTTCTTC. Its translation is CASSAQASYNEQFF.

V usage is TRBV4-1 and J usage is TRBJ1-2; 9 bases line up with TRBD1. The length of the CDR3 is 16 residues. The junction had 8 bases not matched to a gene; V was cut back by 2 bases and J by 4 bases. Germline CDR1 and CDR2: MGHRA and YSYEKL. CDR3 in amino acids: CASSQPGQGSSYGYTF. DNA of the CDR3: TGCGCCAGCAGCCAACCCGGACAGGGGTCCTCCTATGGCTACACCTTC.

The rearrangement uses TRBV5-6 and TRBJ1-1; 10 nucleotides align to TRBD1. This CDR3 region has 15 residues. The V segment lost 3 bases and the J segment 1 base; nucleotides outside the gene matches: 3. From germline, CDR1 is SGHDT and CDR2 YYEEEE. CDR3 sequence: CASSWDRGRNTEAFF. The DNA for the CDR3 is TGTGCCAGCAGCTGGGACAGGGGCCGGAACACTGAAGCTTTCTTT.

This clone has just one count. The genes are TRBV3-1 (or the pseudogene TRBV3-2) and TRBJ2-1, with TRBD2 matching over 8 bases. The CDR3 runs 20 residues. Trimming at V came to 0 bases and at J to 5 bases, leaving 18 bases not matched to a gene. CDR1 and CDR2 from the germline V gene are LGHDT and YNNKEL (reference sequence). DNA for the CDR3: TGTGCCAGCAGCCAAGAAGACCCCCCTAACGGGGGGGCCAGGGACAATGAGCAGTTCTTC. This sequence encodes CASSQEDPPNGGARDNEQFF.

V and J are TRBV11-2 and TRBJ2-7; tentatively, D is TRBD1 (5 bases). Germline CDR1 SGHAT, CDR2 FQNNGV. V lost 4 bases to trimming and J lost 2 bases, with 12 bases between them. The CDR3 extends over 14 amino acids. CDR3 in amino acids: CASSSWTRAYEQYF. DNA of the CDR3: TGTGCCAGCAGCTCTTGGACAAGAGCCTACGAGCAGTACTTC. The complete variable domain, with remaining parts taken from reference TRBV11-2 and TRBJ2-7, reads EAGVAQSPRYKIIEKRQSVAFWCNPISGHATLYWYQQILGQGPKLLIQFQNNGVVDDSQLPKDRFSAERLKGVDSTLKIQPAKLEDSAVYLCASSSWTRAYEQYFGPGTRLTVT.

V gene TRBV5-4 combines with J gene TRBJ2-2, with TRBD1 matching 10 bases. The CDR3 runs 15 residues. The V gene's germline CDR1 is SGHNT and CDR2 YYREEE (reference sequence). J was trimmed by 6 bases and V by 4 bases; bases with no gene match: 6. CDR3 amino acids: CASSPQGTGAGELFF. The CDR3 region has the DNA TGTGCCAGCAGCCCCCAAGGGACAGGGGCCGGGGAGCTGTTTTTT.

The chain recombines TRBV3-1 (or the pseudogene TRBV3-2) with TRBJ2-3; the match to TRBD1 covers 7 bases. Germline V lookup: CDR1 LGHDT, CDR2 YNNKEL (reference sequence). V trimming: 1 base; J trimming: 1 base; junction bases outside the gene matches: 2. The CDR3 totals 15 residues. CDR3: CASSQVTGGTDTQYF. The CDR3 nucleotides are TGTGCCAGCAGCCAAGTAACAGGGGGCACAGATACGCAGTATTTT.

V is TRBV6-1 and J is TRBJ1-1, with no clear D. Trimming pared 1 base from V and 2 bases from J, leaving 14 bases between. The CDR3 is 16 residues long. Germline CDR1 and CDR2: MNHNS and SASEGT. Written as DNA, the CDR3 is TGTGCCAGCAGTGAAGTCCCGCCACCTAGTAACACTGAAGCTTTCTTT. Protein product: CASSEVPPPSNTEAFF.

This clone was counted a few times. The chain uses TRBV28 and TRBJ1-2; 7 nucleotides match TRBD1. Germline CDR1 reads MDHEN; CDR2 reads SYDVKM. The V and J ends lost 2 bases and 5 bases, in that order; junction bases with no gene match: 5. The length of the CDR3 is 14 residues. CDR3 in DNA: TGTGCCAGCAGTTTACCCGGACAGGCTTATGGCTACACCTTC. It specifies CASSLPGQAYGYTF.

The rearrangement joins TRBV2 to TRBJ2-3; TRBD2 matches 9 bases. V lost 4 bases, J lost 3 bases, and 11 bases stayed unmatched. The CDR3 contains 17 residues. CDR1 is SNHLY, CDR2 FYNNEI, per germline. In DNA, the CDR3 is TGTGCCAGCAGTGCCCCTTTATCGCGGGGGGGAACAGATACGCAGTATTTT. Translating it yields CASSAPLSRGGTDTQYF.

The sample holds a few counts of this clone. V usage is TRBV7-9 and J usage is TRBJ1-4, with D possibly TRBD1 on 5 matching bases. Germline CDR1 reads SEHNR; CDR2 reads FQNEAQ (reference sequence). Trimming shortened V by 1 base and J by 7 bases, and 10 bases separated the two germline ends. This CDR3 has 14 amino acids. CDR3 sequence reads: CASSLGQGGEKLFF. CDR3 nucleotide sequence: TGTGCCAGCAGCTTAGGTCAGGGAGGTGAAAAACTGTTTTTT.

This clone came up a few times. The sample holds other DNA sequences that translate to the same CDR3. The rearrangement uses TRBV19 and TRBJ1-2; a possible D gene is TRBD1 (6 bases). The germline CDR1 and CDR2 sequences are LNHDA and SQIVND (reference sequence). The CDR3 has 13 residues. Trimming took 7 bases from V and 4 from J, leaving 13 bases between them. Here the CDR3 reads CASTRGGGYGYTF. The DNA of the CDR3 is TGTGCCAGTACCAGAGGGGGGGGCTATGGCTACACCTTC.

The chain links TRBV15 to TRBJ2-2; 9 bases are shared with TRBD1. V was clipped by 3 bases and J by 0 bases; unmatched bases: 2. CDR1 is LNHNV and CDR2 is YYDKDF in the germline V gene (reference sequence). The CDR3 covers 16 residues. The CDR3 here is CATSSDRGTNTGELFF. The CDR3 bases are TGTGCCACCAGCAGCGACAGGGGGACGAACACCGGGGAGCTGTTTTTT.

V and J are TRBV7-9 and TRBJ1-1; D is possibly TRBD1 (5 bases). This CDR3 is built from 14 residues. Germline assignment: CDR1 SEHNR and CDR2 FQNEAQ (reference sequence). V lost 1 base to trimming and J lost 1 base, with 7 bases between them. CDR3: CASSLETANTEAFF. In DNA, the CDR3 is TGTGCCAGCAGCTTAGAGACAGCGAACACTGAAGCTTTCTTT.

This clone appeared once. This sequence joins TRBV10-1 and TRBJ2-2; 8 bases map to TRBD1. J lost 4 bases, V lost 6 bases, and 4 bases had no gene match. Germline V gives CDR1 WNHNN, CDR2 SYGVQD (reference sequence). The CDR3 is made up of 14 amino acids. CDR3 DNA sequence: TGCGCCAGCAGGCCAGACAGGGGCACCGGGGAGCTGTTTTTT. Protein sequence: CASRPDRGTGELFF.

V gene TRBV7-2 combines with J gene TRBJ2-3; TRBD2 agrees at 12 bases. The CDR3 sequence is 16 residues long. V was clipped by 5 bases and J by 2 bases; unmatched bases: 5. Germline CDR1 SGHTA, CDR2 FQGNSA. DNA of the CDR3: TGTGCCAGCAGCCTCAGACTAGCGGGGGCCACAGATACGCAGTATTTT. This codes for CASSLRLAGATDTQYF.